This T cell receptor (beta chain) comes out of a study of cytomegalovirus exposure and HLA in healthy donors. Findings of the study overall: The study designated over 150 TCR beta chains cytomegalovirus-associated.

Notes on this clone: Its matching antigen is unknown.

The protocol was immunoSEQ multiplex PCR, while the TCRdb copy is restricted to in-frame clones and leaves out a portion. This table holds approximately 200,000 clones, about three quarters found once. The receptor was isolated from a woman between 25 and 40 years old in good health and CMV-seronegative. Sequencing was carried out using PBMCs.

The CDR3: CASSNGGTYEQYF. Here the CDR3 DNA reads TGTGCCAGTAGTAACGGAGGGACTTACGAGCAGTACTTC. The chain has TRBV19 and TRBJ2-7, with D perhaps matching TRBD2 (6 bases). The CDR3 length is 13 residues. The germline gives CDR1 LNHDA, CDR2 SQIVND (reference sequence). The V end was cut by 4 bases, the J end by 4 bases, with 11 bases between.